One and the same sample provided the 24 T cell receptor beta chains below, sequenced in a study of sequential checkpoint blockade in melanoma. As to treatment: randomized to nivolumab then ipilimumab (arm A) or the reverse (arm B). TCRdb's table, derived via immunoSEQ multiplex PCR, lists solely in-frame clones and lacks some. The profile shows about 20,000 clones, over 70% of them singletons. This material consisted of CD8+ T cells sorted from blood (inferred from file names), taken from a patient given nivolumab and ipilimumab in sequence. These receptor sequences come from a human donor with melanoma.

The rearrangement links TRBV5-1 to TRBJ2-3, with 8 bases that match TRBD2. This CDR3 has 16 amino acids. CDR1 and CDR2 from the germline V gene are SGHRS and YFSETQ. Germline trimming cut 4 bases from V and 0 bases from J; bases unmatched to any gene: 7. CDR3 region: CASSPEREISTDTQYF. The CDR3 nucleotides read TGCGCCAGCAGCCCAGAGCGGGAGATAAGCACAGATACGCAGTATTTT.

This sequence joins TRBV10-3 and TRBJ1-2; D might be TRBD1 (6 bases). The CDR3 spans 17 residues. Germline V gene lookup returns CDR1 ENHRY and CDR2 SYGVKD. V was trimmed by 7 bases and J by 3 bases, leaving 24 bases between them. The CDR3 reads CAITGEGTRAGYYGYTF. CDR3 DNA sequence: TGTGCCATCACAGGGGAAGGGACACGGGCAGGGTACTATGGCTACACCTTC.

This rearrangement joins TRBV27 to TRBJ2-7, with 11 bases fitting TRBD1. With 0 bases clipped from V and 4 bases from J, the junction kept 2 bases outside the gene matches. The germline V gene encodes CDR1 MNHEY and CDR2 SMNVEV (reference sequence). The length of the CDR3 is 15 residues. CDR3 in amino acids: CASSLSGQGAYEQYF. CDR3 nucleotides: TGTGCCAGCAGTTTATCAGGACAGGGGGCTTACGAGCAGTACTTC.

The V call is TRBV23-1, the J call TRBJ2-1; TRBD1 matches 9 bases. TRBV23-1 is known as an ORF, though its function is uncertain. The CDR3 extends over 16 amino acids. V was pared by 2 bases and J by 4 bases, with 6 bases of the junction left unmatched. CDR3 amino acids: CASSQPGQGRYNEQFF. The CDR3 coding sequence is TGCGCCAGCAGTCAACCCGGACAGGGGAGATACAATGAGCAGTTCTTC.

The chain is built from TRBV11-2 and TRBJ1-1; D unresolved. Trimming took off 0 bases at V and 2 bases at J, with 7 bases between the two ends. CDR3 length equals 14 residues. The germline gives CDR1 SGHAT, CDR2 FQNNGV. The CDR3 nucleotides are TGTGCCAGCAGCTTAGAGGCAGGCAACACTGAAGCTTTCTTT. This encodes CASSLEAGNTEAFF.

V is TRBV18 and J is TRBJ2-5; tentative D call: TRBD1 (6 bases). The V and J ends lost 3 bases and 5 bases respectively, with 19 bases between them. Germline CDR1 is KGHSH and CDR2 is LQKENI. CDR3 length: 16 amino acids. CDR3 amino acids: CASSPKTGSGWETQYF. CDR3 bases: TGTGCCAGCTCACCGAAAACAGGGAGTGGTTGGGAGACCCAGTACTTC.

The chain is built from TRBV2 and TRBJ1-1, with D possibly being TRBD1 (6 bases). CDR3 length: 11 amino acids. With 11 bases removed from V and 2 bases from J, the gap between germline ends came to 9 bases. CDR1 and CDR2 from the germline V gene are SNHLY and FYNNEI. The CDR3 is CAAGANTEAFF. CDR3 DNA: TGTGCCGCAGGGGCTAACACTGAAGCTTTCTTT.

This chain links TRBV7-9 with TRBJ1-5; D may be TRBD1 (5 bases). The CDR3 runs 14 residues. Germline values: CDR1 SEHNR, CDR2 FQNEAQ (reference sequence). V dropped 4 bases and J dropped 3 bases, with 10 bases sitting between them. The CDR3 coding sequence is TGTGCCAGCAGCTACGACAGCTTCAATCAGCCCCAGCATTTT. Encoded protein: CASSYDSFNQPQHF.

The rearrangement uses TRBV27 and TRBJ2-2, with D perhaps TRBD1 (6 bases). Per germline, CDR1 MNHEY and CDR2 SMNVEV (reference sequence). V was pared by 2 bases and J by 5 bases, with 15 bases between. The CDR3 length is 16 residues. CDR3 sequence: CASSLRTEPITGELFF. The CDR3 coding sequence is TGTGCCAGCAGTTTAAGGACAGAACCTATTACCGGGGAGCTGTTTTTT.

The table lists this clone with a count of one. The V and J genes are TRBV9 and TRBJ2-7, with TRBD2 identical over 11 bases. Trimming took 3 bases from V and 7 from J; bases not matched to a gene: 6. This CDR3 region has 14 residues. Germline CDR1 reads SGDLS; CDR2 reads YYNGEE. The CDR3 nucleotides read TGTGCCAGCAGCGCTAGCGGGAGGACTGTTGAGCAGTACTTC. The encoded protein is CASSASGRTVEQYF.

This chain connects TRBV10-3 to TRBJ1-2; D remains ambiguous. CDR1 ENHRY and CDR2 SYGVKD come from the germline V gene. The CDR3 length is 13 residues. V was pared by 2 bases and J by 13 bases, with 17 bases between. DNA of the CDR3: TGTGCCATCAGTGAGACCCTGACTCGGGTAGGCACCTTC. Amino acids: CAISETLTRVGTF.

The V gene is TRBV5-6, the J gene TRBJ1-2; 7 nucleotides agree with TRBD1. V shed 0 bases, J shed 4 bases, and the junction held 3 bases outside the gene matches. This CDR3 contains 14 residues. Germline CDR1 SGHDT, CDR2 YYEEEE. CDR3 nucleotide sequence: TGTGCCAGCAGCTTGGGAACAGGGGTCTATGGCTACACCTTC. Residues: CASSLGTGVYGYTF.

The J gene is TRBJ2-5, the V gene TRBV27, with 7 nucleotides matching TRBD2. In germline, CDR1 is MNHEY, CDR2 SMNVEV (reference sequence). Trimming removed 6 bases from V and 5 bases from J; junction bases left unmatched: 12. The CDR3 has 15 residues. Here the CDR3 DNA reads TGTGCCAGCAGGGCCAGCGGGGTTGGGGGGGAGACCCAGTACTTC. Its protein is CASRASGVGGETQYF.

In its sample, this clone was seen a few times. This sequence joins TRBV7-9 and TRBJ1-4; a weak D match, TRBD1 (6 bases). V was clipped by 1 base and J by 8 bases, with 26 bases between them. In germline, CDR1 is SEHNR, CDR2 FQNEAQ (reference sequence). The CDR3 length is 19 residues. CDR3: CASSLGTDRQYLRREKLFF. CDR3 DNA: TGTGCCAGCAGCTTAGGGACAGACAGGCAGTATCTGCGCCGGGAAAAACTGTTTTTT.

V is TRBV19 and J is TRBJ1-5; D perhaps matches TRBD1 (5 bases). The V end lost 5 bases, the J end lost 2 bases, and 10 bases lay between the germline ends. Germline-derived CDR1 and CDR2 are LNHDA and SQIVND (reference sequence). The CDR3 has 14 amino acids. Here the CDR3 reads CASSVRQRNQPQHF. In DNA, the CDR3 is TGTGCCAGTAGTGTAAGACAGCGCAATCAGCCCCAGCATTTT.

The rearrangement joins TRBV30 to TRBJ2-7; 7 nucleotides match TRBD2. CDR1 and CDR2 (germline): GTSNPN, SVGIG (reference sequence). After removal of 2 bases from V and 7 bases from J, the junction contained 2 bases not matched to a gene. CDR3 length equals 11 residues. CDR3 DNA sequence: TGTGCCTGGAGTAGCGGGGTTGAGCAGTACTTC. Its translation: CAWSSGVEQYF.

The chain couples TRBV28 to TRBJ1-2, with 7 bases aligning to TRBD1. The V gene end was trimmed by 3 bases and the J gene end by 3 bases; junction bases not matched to a gene: 4. CDR3 length: 14 residues. CDR1 MDHEN and CDR2 SYDVKM come from the germline V gene. The CDR3 nucleotides read TGTGCCAGCAGTTTCACAGGGGAGGACTATGGCTACACCTTC. Translating gives CASSFTGEDYGYTF.

The chain employs TRBV15 and TRBJ2-5; 9 bases align to TRBD2. After removal of 0 bases from V and 5 bases from J, the junction contained 10 bases not matched to a gene. Germline-derived CDR1 and CDR2 are LNHNV and YYDKDF (reference sequence). The CDR3 loop spans 17 amino acids. For the CDR3, the DNA is TGTGCCACCAGCAGAGATCCCCCCCTTACTAGCGGGGAGACCCAGTACTTC. This encodes CATSRDPPLTSGETQYF.

The rearrangement joins TRBV5-4 to TRBJ2-7; the match to TRBD1 covers 7 bases. This CDR3 is 15 amino acids long. In germline, CDR1 is SGHNT, CDR2 YYREEE (reference sequence). Trimming removed 3 bases from V and 3 bases from J; junction bases left unmatched: 9. This CDR3 is CASSWGQQPGYEQYF. CDR3 bases: TGTGCCAGCAGCTGGGGACAGCAGCCCGGCTACGAGCAGTACTTC.

This chain connects TRBV7-6 to TRBJ2-3; 10 nucleotides line up with TRBD2. Trimming took 5 bases from V and 0 from J; bases not matched to a gene: 5. In germline, CDR1 is SGHVS, CDR2 FNYEAQ. CDR3 size: 16 residues. Here the CDR3 reads CASSALLAGSTDTQYF. CDR3 DNA sequence: TGTGCCAGCAGCGCACTACTAGCGGGAAGCACAGATACGCAGTATTTT.

The chain links TRBV5-1 to TRBJ2-3; tentative D call: TRBD1 (5 bases). Germline V gene data show CDR1 as SGHRS and CDR2 as YFSETQ. V gave up 2 bases and J gave up 0 bases, with 16 bases separating them. The CDR3 is 17 residues long. The CDR3 sequence: CASSFSAPGYSTDTQYF. CDR3 DNA sequence: TGCGCCAGCAGCTTCTCAGCTCCAGGGTACAGCACAGATACGCAGTATTTT.

The gene calls are TRBV5-6 and TRBJ2-1; TRBD1 matches at 10 bases. Germline assignment: CDR1 SGHDT and CDR2 YYEEEE. The CDR3 spans 15 residues. V shed 0 bases, J shed 8 bases, and the junction held 5 bases outside the gene matches. The CDR3 protein is CASSLGQGAWDEQFF. CDR3 nucleotide sequence: TGTGCCAGCAGCTTGGGACAGGGGGCTTGGGATGAGCAGTTCTTC.

There are a few counts of this clone. The chain combines TRBV6-1 with TRBJ2-2; tentatively, D is TRBD1 (5 bases). The CDR3 length is 14 residues. The germline CDR1 and CDR2 sequences are MNHNS and SASEGT. The V end lost 2 bases, the J end lost 3 bases, and 7 bases lay between the germline ends. CDR3 sequence reads: CASSESTDTGELFF. In nucleotides, the CDR3 is TGTGCCAGCAGTGAATCGACAGACACCGGGGAGCTGTTTTTT.

The chain combines TRBV19 with TRBJ1-1; possible D gene TRBD1, 6 bases. Germline CDR1 LNHDA, CDR2 SQIVND (reference sequence). CDR3 size: 14 residues. Trimming pared 4 bases from V and 5 bases from J, leaving 14 bases between. The CDR3, as DNA: TGTGCCAGTAGTAAAACAGGGCTAGGGACTGAAGCTTTCTTT. Translating gives CASSKTGLGTEAFF.